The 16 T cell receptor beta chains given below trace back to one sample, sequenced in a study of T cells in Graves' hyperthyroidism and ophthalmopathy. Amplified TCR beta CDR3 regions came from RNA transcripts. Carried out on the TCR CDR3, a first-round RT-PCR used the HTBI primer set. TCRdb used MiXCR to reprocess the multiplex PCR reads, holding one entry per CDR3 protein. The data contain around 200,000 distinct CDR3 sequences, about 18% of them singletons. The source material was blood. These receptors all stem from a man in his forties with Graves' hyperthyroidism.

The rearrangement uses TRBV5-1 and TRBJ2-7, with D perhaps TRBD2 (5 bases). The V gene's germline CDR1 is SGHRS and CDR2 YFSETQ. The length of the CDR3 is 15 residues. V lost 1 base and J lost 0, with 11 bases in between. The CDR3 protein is CASSLKVRDSYEQYF. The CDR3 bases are TGCGCCAGCAGCTTGAAGGTTCGGGACTCCTACGAGCAGTACTTC.

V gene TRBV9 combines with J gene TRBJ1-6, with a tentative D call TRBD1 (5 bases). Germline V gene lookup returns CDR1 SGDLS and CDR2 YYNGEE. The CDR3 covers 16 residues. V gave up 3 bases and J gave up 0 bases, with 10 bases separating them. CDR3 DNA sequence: TGTGCCAGCAGCGCAGGACACCCCTCCTATAATTCACCCCTCCACTTT. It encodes CASSAGHPSYNSPLHF.

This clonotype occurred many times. Here the CDR3 reads CASRSGGTTQETQYF. The CDR3 coding sequence is TGTGCCAGCAGGAGCGGGGGCACCACCCAAGAGACCCAGTACTTC. The chain is built from TRBV6-1 and TRBJ2-5; TRBD2 matches 8 bases. V trimming: 6 bases; J trimming: 1 base; junction bases outside the gene matches: 7. The CDR3 has 15 amino acids. CDR1 is MNHNS and CDR2 is SASEGT in the germline V gene.

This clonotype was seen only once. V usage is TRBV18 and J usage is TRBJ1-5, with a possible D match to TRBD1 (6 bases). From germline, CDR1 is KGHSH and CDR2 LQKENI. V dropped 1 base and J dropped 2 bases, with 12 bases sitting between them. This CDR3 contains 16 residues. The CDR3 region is CASSPRGAIGNQPQHF. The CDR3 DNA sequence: TGTGCCAGCTCACCACGGGGGGCTATTGGCAATCAGCCCCAGCATTTT.

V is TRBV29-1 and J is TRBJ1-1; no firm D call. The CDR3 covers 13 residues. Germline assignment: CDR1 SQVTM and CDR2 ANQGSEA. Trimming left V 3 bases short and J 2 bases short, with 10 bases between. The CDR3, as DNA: TGCAGCGTTGACCAATGGGGAAACACTGAAGCTTTCTTT. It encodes CSVDQWGNTEAFF.

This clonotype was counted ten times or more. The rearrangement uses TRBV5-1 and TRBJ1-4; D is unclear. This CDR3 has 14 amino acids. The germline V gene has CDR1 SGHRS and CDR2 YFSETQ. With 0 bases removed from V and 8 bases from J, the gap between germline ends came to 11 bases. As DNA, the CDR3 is TGCGCCAGCAGCTTGGACACGGACCCAGAAAAACTGTTTTTT. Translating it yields CASSLDTDPEKLFF.

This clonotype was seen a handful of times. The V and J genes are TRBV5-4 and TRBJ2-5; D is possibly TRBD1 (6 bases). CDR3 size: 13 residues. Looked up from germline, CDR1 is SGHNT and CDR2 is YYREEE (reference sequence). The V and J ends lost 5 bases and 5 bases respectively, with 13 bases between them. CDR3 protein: CASRVAGVETQYF. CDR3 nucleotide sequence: TGTGCCAGCAGGGTTGCAGGGGTCGAGACCCAGTACTTC.

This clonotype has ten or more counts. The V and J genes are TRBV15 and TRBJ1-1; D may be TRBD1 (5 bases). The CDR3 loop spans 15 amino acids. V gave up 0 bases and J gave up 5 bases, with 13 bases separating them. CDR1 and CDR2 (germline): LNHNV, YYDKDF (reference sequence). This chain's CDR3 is CATSRDQGEGTEAFF. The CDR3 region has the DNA TGTGCCACCAGCAGAGATCAGGGAGAAGGAACTGAAGCTTTCTTT.

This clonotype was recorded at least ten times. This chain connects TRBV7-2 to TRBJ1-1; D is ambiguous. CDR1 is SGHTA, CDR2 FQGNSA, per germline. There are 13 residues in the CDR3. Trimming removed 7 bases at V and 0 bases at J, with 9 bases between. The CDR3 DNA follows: TGTGCCAGCACCCTGAGGGTGAACACTGAAGCTTTCTTT. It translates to CASTLRVNTEAFF.

The CDR3 here is CASGTSEYEQYF. CDR3 coding DNA: TGTGCCAGCGGGACTAGCGAGTACGAGCAGTACTTC. The V and J genes are TRBV2 and TRBJ2-7, with TRBD2 identical over 10 bases. The CDR3 has 12 residues. CDR1 and CDR2 from the germline V gene are SNHLY and FYNNEI. V lost 8 bases and J lost 4; bases outside the gene matches: 2.

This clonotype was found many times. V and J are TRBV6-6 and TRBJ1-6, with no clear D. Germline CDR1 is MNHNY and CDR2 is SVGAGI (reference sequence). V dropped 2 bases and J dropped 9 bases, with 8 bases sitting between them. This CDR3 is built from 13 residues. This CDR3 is CASSYGLGSPLHF. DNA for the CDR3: TGTGCCAGCAGTTACGGCCTGGGTTCACCCCTCCACTTT.

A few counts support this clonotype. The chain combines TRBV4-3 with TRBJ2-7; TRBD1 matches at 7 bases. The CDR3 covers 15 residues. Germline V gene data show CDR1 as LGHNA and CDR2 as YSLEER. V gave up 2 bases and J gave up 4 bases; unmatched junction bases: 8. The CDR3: CASSQRATGNYEQYF. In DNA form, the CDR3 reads TGCGCCAGCAGCCAAAGGGCGACAGGGAATTACGAGCAGTACTTC.

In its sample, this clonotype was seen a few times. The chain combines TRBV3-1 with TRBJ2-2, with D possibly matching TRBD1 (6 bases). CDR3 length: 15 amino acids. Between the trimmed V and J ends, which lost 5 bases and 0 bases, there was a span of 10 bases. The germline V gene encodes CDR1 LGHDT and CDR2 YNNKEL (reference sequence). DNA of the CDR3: TGTGCCAGCAGCTTTGGGACAACGAACACCGGGGAGCTGTTTTTT. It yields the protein CASSFGTTNTGELFF.

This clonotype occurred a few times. CDR3 sequence reads: CASSEGQTTGELFF. CDR3 in DNA: TGTGCCAGCAGTGAGGGACAAACCACCGGGGAGCTGTTTTTT. This sequence joins TRBV6-4 and TRBJ2-2; possible D gene TRBD1, 6 bases. Germline CDR1 is MRHNA and CDR2 is SNTAGT. The CDR3 is 14 residues long. Trimming left V 3 bases short and J 4 bases short, with 9 bases between.

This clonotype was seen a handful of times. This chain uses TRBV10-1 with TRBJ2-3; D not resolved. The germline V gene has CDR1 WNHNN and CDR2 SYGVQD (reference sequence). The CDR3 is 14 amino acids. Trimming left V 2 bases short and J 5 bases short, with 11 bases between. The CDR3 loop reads CASSERYSQDTQYF. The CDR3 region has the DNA TGCGCCAGCAGTGAGAGGTACAGCCAAGATACGCAGTATTTT.

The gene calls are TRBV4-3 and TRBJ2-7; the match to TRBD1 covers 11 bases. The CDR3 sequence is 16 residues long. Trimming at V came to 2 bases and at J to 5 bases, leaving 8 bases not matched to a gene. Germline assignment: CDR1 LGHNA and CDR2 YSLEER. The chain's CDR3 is CASSQSTGTGGHEQYF. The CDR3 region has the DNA TGCGCCAGCAGCCAATCCACCGGGACAGGGGGACACGAGCAGTACTTC.